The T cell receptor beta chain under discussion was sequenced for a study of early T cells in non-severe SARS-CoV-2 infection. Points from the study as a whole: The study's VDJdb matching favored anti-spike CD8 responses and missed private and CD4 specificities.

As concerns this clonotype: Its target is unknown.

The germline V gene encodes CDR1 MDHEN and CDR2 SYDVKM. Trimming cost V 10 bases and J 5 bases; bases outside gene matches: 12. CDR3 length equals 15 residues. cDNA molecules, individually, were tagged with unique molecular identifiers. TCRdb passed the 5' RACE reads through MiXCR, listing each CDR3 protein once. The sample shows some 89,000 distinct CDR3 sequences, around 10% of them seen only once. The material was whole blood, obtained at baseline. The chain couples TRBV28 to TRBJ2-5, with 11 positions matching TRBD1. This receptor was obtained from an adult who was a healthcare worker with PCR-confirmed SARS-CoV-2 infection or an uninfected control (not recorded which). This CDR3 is CAIQGRDRGNETQYF. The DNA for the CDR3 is TGTGCCATACAAGGACGGGACAGGGGGAATGAGACCCAGTACTTC.